The rows below give T cell receptor beta chains drawn from one sample of a study of patients and donors after allogeneic stem cell transplantation. Using its own MiXCR run on the RT-PCR reads, TCRdb lists one record per CDR3 protein. The sample consists of 200,000 to 250,000 distinct CDR3 sequences, 12% to 15% of them appearing once. What was sequenced was blood, either unsorted or a sorted T cell fraction (not recorded which). These receptors all stem from a human donor who was either an allogeneic HSCT recipient or a stem cell or donor lymphocyte infusion donor (not recorded which). It is not recorded whose cells these are; they may come from a transplant donor. Both conserved end residues are part of each CDR3. The D gene is left open where the match is weak. The size entry is marked missing in some rows and otherwise reads once, few, many or a size class.

D gene: .; clone size: few; J gene: TRBJ1-1; V gene: TRBV6-2/TRBV6-3; CDR3 protein: CASSYVGEMDTEAFF; CDR3 DNA: TGTGCCAGCAGTTACGTGGGGGAGATGGACACTGAAGCTTTCTTT
D gene: TRBD2; clone size: many; J gene: TRBJ2-1; V gene: TRBV12-3/TRBV12-4; CDR3 protein: CASSWEFGLANEQFF; CDR3 DNA: TGTGCCAGCAGTTGGGAATTTGGACTAGCCAATGAGCAGTTCTTC
D gene: TRBD2; clone size: .; J gene: TRBJ2-3; V gene: TRBV7-7; CDR3 protein: CASSATGAGGDTQYF; CDR3 DNA: TGTGCCAGCAGCGCCACCGGGGCGGGGGGGGATACGCAGTATTTT
D gene: .; clone size: few; J gene: TRBJ2-7; V gene: TRBV12-3/TRBV12-4; CDR3 protein: CASSLRDCYEQYF; CDR3 DNA: TGTGCCAGCAGCCTCCGGGACTGCTACGAGCAGTACTTC
D gene: .; clone size: many; J gene: TRBJ2-1; V gene: TRBV3-1; CDR3 protein: CASSQDLMSAPKQFF; CDR3 DNA: TGTGCCAGCAGCCAAGATCTCATGAGCGCGCCGAAGCAGTTCTTC
D gene: .; clone size: many; J gene: TRBJ2-3; V gene: TRBV27; CDR3 protein: CASFPFDSRNTQYF; CDR3 DNA: TGTGCCAGCTTCCCTTTTGATAGTAGGAATACGCAGTATTTT
D gene: TRBD1; clone size: few; J gene: TRBJ1-5; V gene: TRBV20-1; CDR3 protein: CSAHDRGIYSNQPQHF; CDR3 DNA: TGCAGTGCCCATGACAGGGGGATTTATAGCAATCAGCCCCAGCATTTT
D gene: TRBD1; clone size: .; J gene: TRBJ2-1; V gene: TRBV25-1; CDR3 protein: CASSELDRGKQFF; CDR3 DNA: TGTGCCAGCAGTGAATTGGACAGGGGGAAGCAGTTCTTC
D gene: .; clone size: few; J gene: TRBJ1-1; V gene: TRBV20-1; CDR3 protein: CSARDPVGRNSEAFF; CDR3 DNA: TGCAGTGCTAGAGATCCAGTAGGGCGAAACTCTGAAGCTTTCTTT
D gene: TRBD1; clone size: .; J gene: TRBJ2-7; V gene: TRBV11-3; CDR3 protein: CASSLYSGQPYEQYF; CDR3 DNA: TGTGCCAGCAGCTTATATTCGGGACAGCCCTACGAGCAGTACTTC
D gene: .; clone size: many; J gene: TRBJ1-4; V gene: TRBV10-3; CDR3 protein: CAISESEGNEKLFF; CDR3 DNA: TGTGCCATCAGTGAGTCGGAGGGAAATGAAAAACTGTTTTTT
D gene: TRBD2; clone size: many; J gene: TRBJ2-7; V gene: TRBV5-1; CDR3 protein: CASSLDGLGAREQYF; CDR3 DNA: TGCGCCAGCAGCTTGGACGGACTAGGGGCTAGGGAGCAGTACTTC
D gene: .; clone size: .; J gene: TRBJ2-7; V gene: TRBV29-1; CDR3 protein: CSVRRGHEQYF; CDR3 DNA: TGCAGCGTTCGTAGGGGCCACGAGCAGTACTTC
D gene: .; clone size: many; J gene: TRBJ2-3; V gene: TRBV27; CDR3 protein: CASSPVAWGTQYF; CDR3 DNA: TGTGCCAGCAGTCCCGTGGCCTGGGGTACGCAGTATTTT
D gene: TRBD2; clone size: many; J gene: TRBJ2-1; V gene: TRBV6-1; CDR3 protein: CASSGLADLNEQFF; CDR3 DNA: TGTGCCAGCAGTGGGCTAGCGGACCTCAATGAGCAGTTCTTC
D gene: TRBD1; clone size: few; J gene: TRBJ1-1; V gene: TRBV5-1; CDR3 protein: CASSLDAVQGAEAFF; CDR3 DNA: TGCGCCAGCAGCTTGGACGCGGTTCAGGGGGCTGAAGCTTTCTTT
D gene: .; clone size: few; J gene: TRBJ2-1; V gene: TRBV20-1; CDR3 protein: CSARNNEQFF; CDR3 DNA: TGCAGTGCTAGAAACAATGAGCAGTTCTTC
D gene: TRBD2; clone size: .; J gene: TRBJ2-7; V gene: TRBV7-2; CDR3 protein: CASTGLAEQYF; CDR3 DNA: TGTGCCAGCACCGGACTAGCGGAGCAGTACTTC
D gene: TRBD1; clone size: few; J gene: TRBJ2-7; V gene: TRBV20-1; CDR3 protein: CSAMLDRVNEQYF; CDR3 DNA: TGCAGTGCTATGTTGGACAGGGTGAACGAGCAGTACTTC
D gene: .; clone size: few; J gene: TRBJ1-1; V gene: TRBV5-1; CDR3 protein: CASSLRPGRGTEAFF; CDR3 DNA: TGCGCCAGCAGCTTGAGGCCCGGGAGGGGCACTGAAGCTTTCTTT
D gene: .; clone size: few; J gene: TRBJ1-2; V gene: TRBV5-6; CDR3 protein: CASNSVDKGYTF; CDR3 DNA: TGTGCCAGCAACTCGGTAGATAAGGGCTACACCTTC
D gene: TRBD2; clone size: .; J gene: TRBJ2-4; V gene: TRBV2; CDR3 protein: CASSESSGGAKNIQYF; CDR3 DNA: TGTGCCAGCAGTGAATCTAGCGGGGGAGCCAAAAACATTCAGTACTTC
D gene: .; clone size: many; J gene: TRBJ2-1; V gene: TRBV11-2; CDR3 protein: CASSLGVGTRYNEQFF; CDR3 DNA: TGTGCCAGCAGCTTAGGTGTCGGGACTCGTTACAATGAGCAGTTCTTC
D gene: TRBD1; clone size: few; J gene: TRBJ1-1; V gene: TRBV5-1; CDR3 protein: CASSLEDRGENTEAFF; CDR3 DNA: TGCGCCAGCAGCTTGGAGGACAGGGGGGAGAACACTGAAGCTTTCTTT
D gene: TRBD1; clone size: few; J gene: TRBJ2-7; V gene: TRBV12-3/TRBV12-4; CDR3 protein: CASSLAAGTGSSEQYF; CDR3 DNA: TGTGCCAGCAGTTTAGCGGCCGGGACAGGATCATCCGAGCAGTACTTC